Each of the 29 T cell receptor beta chains below was sequenced from the same sample in a study of shared clonotypes between healthy human individuals. Generated by immunoSEQ multiplex PCR, the TCRdb table keeps only in-frame clones and is missing some. The sample shows just over 2,000,000 clones, 85% to 95% of them seen only once. Sequenced sample: naive CD4+ T cells sorted from blood. As to subset: CD45RA+ positively selected. The receptors were sampled from a man aged 18-30 years in good health.

The chain links TRBV6-6 to TRBJ2-7; TRBD2 agrees at 10 bases. This CDR3 has 15 amino acids. Germline assignment: CDR1 MNHNY and CDR2 SVGAGI (reference sequence). Trimming took 7 bases from V and 6 from J; bases not matched to a gene: 12. The CDR3 sequence: CASTDRLAGVIEQYF. The CDR3 nucleotides read TGTGCCAGCACCGACAGGCTAGCGGGAGTCATCGAGCAGTACTTC.

The rearrangement uses TRBV28 and TRBJ2-7; D unresolved. This CDR3 is 15 amino acids long. Germline V gives CDR1 MDHEN, CDR2 SYDVKM. Trimming left V 4 bases short and J 2 bases short, with 15 bases between. In DNA, the CDR3 is TGTGCCAGCAGTTATGGTGACCGCCGCCCCTACGAGCAGTACTTC. Translation: CASSYGDRRPYEQYF.

The chain couples TRBV2 to TRBJ2-3; weak D call: TRBD1 (6 bases). Germline values: CDR1 SNHLY, CDR2 FYNNEI. Deletions cut 6 bases from V and 2 bases from J, with 9 bases between. CDR3 length: 13 amino acids. CDR3 in amino acids: CASRRTDTDTQYF. The CDR3 coding sequence is TGTGCCAGCAGGCGGACAGACACAGATACGCAGTATTTT.

The chain joins TRBV5-4 to TRBJ2-7; TRBD1 is a possible D gene (5 bases). The CDR3 runs to 13 residues. Between the trimmed V and J ends, which lost 4 bases and 3 bases, there was a span of 11 bases. Germline CDR1 and CDR2: SGHNT and YYREEE (reference sequence). The DNA of the CDR3 is TGTGCCAGCAGCCGCGACAGCGTCTACGAGCAGTACTTC. Amino acid sequence: CASSRDSVYEQYF.

This sequence joins TRBV7-2 and TRBJ2-1; TRBD2 agrees at 9 bases. This CDR3 contains 15 residues. Germline CDR1 is SGHTA and CDR2 is FQGNSA. The trim removed 7 bases at V and 7 bases at J, leaving 11 bases unmatched. This CDR3 reads CASNAGGSSENEQFF. CDR3 in DNA: TGTGCCAGCAACGCGGGGGGGAGTTCAGAAAATGAGCAGTTCTTC.

V usage is TRBV30 and J usage is TRBJ1-1, with D perhaps matching TRBD1 (6 bases). CDR3 length equals 10 residues. Germline lookup yields CDR1 GTSNPN and CDR2 SVGIG (reference sequence). The CDR3 DNA reads TGTAGAGGGGGGAACACTGAAGCTTTCTTT. Its protein product is CRGGNTEAFF.

This clone is a singleton in its sample. The chain employs TRBV5-1 and TRBJ2-4; D is unclear. Trimming left V 0 bases short and J 0 bases short, with 4 bases between. CDR1 is SGHRS and CDR2 is YFSETQ in the germline V gene. The CDR3 totals 14 residues. DNA of the CDR3: TGCGCCAGCAGCTTGGATACAGCCAAAAACATTCAGTACTTC. It codes for CASSLDTAKNIQYF. The whole variable domain, filled in from reference TRBV5-1 and TRBJ2-4, reads KAGVTQTPRYLIKTRGQQVTLSCSPISGHRSVSWYQQTPGQGLQFLFEYFSETQRNKGNFPGRFSGRQFSNSRSEMNVSTLELGDSALYLCASSLDTAKNIQYFGAGTRLSVL.

V and J are TRBV28 and TRBJ1-6; D is unresolved. The V and J ends lost 6 bases and 9 bases respectively, with 12 bases between them. The germline V gene has CDR1 MDHEN and CDR2 SYDVKM. There are 13 residues in the CDR3. This chain's CDR3 is CASRTGLGSPLHF. CDR3 nucleotides: TGTGCCAGCAGAACTGGACTGGGTTCACCCCTCCACTTT. The entire variable domain, with the rest obtained from reference TRBV28 and TRBJ1-6, is as follows: DVKVTQSSRYLVKRTGEKVFLECVQDMDHENMFWYRQDPGLGLRLIYFSYDVKMKEKGDIPEGYSVSREKKERFSLILESASTNQTSMYLCASRTGLGSPLHFGNGTRLTVT.

This clone appeared once. The chain recombines TRBV2 with TRBJ2-3; 10 bases line up with TRBD2. The CDR3 contains 16 residues. The germline V gene has CDR1 SNHLY and CDR2 FYNNEI. With V trimmed by 5 bases and J by 2 bases, 7 bases remained unmatched. Written as DNA, the CDR3 is TGTGCCAGCAGTCCAGGACTAGCGGAGTCCACAGATACGCAGTATTTT. Its protein is CASSPGLAESTDTQYF.

There are a few counts of this clone. The rearrangement uses TRBV28 and TRBJ2-7, with 7 positions matching TRBD1. J lost 0 bases, V lost 6 bases, and 11 bases had no gene match. CDR1 and CDR2 (germline): MDHEN, SYDVKM. This CDR3 is built from 16 residues. The CDR3 nucleotides are TGTGCCAGCAGGAGATACGGAGACAGGGCCTCCTACGAGCAGTACTTC. It codes for CASRRYGDRASYEQYF. The entire variable domain, with the rest obtained from reference TRBV28 and TRBJ2-7, is as follows: DVKVTQSSRYLVKRTGEKVFLECVQDMDHENMFWYRQDPGLGLRLIYFSYDVKMKEKGDIPEGYSVSREKKERFSLILESASTNQTSMYLCASRRYGDRASYEQYFGPGTRLTVT.

V is TRBV28 and J is TRBJ2-3, with 8 bases aligning to TRBD1. The germline CDR1 and CDR2 sequences are MDHEN and SYDVKM. Losses at the gene ends were 8 bases for V and 2 bases for J; bases not matched to a gene: 9. The CDR3 contains 15 residues. The CDR3 DNA sequence: TGTGCCAGCCTTACGACAGGGGACTTCACAGATACGCAGTATTTT. Translation: CASLTTGDFTDTQYF.

The rearrangement links TRBV11-2 to TRBJ2-3, with TRBD2 identical over 7 bases. J gave up 0 bases and V 1 base, and 7 bases lay outside the gene matches. CDR1 and CDR2 (germline): SGHAT, FQNNGV. CDR3 length: 17 amino acids. This CDR3 is CASSLAGGLASTDTQYF. The CDR3 DNA is TGTGCCAGCAGCTTAGCGGGGGGACTTGCGAGCACAGATACGCAGTATTTT.

Points on this clone: Other DNA sequences in the sample encode the same CDR3. V and J are TRBV6-5 and TRBJ1-1; no clear D. This CDR3 spans 14 amino acids. Germline CDR1 reads MNHEY; CDR2 reads SVGAGI. The V end lost 3 bases, the J end lost 1 base, and 9 bases lay between the germline ends. This chain's CDR3 is CASSYGAGNTEAFF. CDR3 DNA: TGTGCCAGCAGTTATGGCGCAGGGAACACTGAAGCTTTCTTT.

The rearrangement links TRBV18 to TRBJ2-7; 8 nucleotides match TRBD2. CDR1 KGHSH and CDR2 LQKENI come from the germline V gene. J was trimmed by 2 bases and V by 4 bases; bases with no gene match: 4. CDR3 length equals 14 residues. The CDR3 region is CASSLSGAAYEQYF. The CDR3 nucleotides are TGTGCCAGCTCACTTAGCGGGGCAGCCTACGAGCAGTACTTC. Together with reference TRBV18 and TRBJ2-7, the CDR3 gives the full variable domain: NAGVMQNPRHLVRRRGQEARLRCSPMKGHSHVYWYRQLPEEGLKFMVYLQKENIIDESGMPKERFSAEFPKEGPSILRIQQVVRGDSAAYFCASSLSGAAYEQYFGPGTRLTVT.

The chain links TRBV5-6 to TRBJ1-6; D is uncertain. CDR3 length: 13 residues. Trimming took 6 bases from V and 7 from J, leaving 11 bases between them. Germline loops: CDR1 SGHDT, CDR2 YYEEEE. CDR3 nucleotides: TGTGCCAGCAACCAACGGAGGAATTCACCCCTCCACTTT. Translated: CASNQRRNSPLHF.

The chain uses TRBV14 and TRBJ1-6; D is unclear. The CDR3 is 15 residues long. The V end lost 2 bases, the J end lost 7 bases, and 12 bases lay between the germline ends. Germline CDR1 is SGHDN and CDR2 is FVKESK. The CDR3 DNA sequence: TGTGCCAGCAGCCAATCCCAGACTAAGAATTCACCCCTCCACTTT. Its protein is CASSQSQTKNSPLHF.

The genes are TRBV15 and TRBJ2-1, with D possibly TRBD2 on 6 matching bases. The CDR3 consists of 14 residues. V dropped 3 bases and J dropped 7 bases, with 13 bases sitting between them. Germline CDR1 is LNHNV and CDR2 is YYDKDF (reference sequence). CDR3 amino acids: CATSSRLGGNEQFF. The CDR3 nucleotides read TGTGCCACCAGCAGCCGACTAGGCGGGAATGAGCAGTTCTTC.

V and J are TRBV30 and TRBJ2-2; D is unresolved. The CDR3 spans 16 residues. From germline, CDR1 is GTSNPN and CDR2 SVGIG (reference sequence). V lost 3 bases to trimming and J lost 1 base, with 15 bases between them. CDR3 DNA: TGTGCCTGGAGGGCCCCTGGGTGGGGGAACACCGGGGAGCTGTTTTTT. Amino acid sequence: CAWRAPGWGNTGELFF.

V is TRBV6-5 and J is TRBJ1-2, with D perhaps TRBD1 (6 bases). The germline V and J ends were trimmed by 6 bases and 2 bases, with 13 bases remaining between them. Germline V lookup: CDR1 MNHEY, CDR2 SVGAGI. This CDR3 region has 14 residues. The CDR3: CASSRGGANYGYTF. The CDR3 DNA follows: TGTGCCAGCAGCCGGGGGGGGGCCAACTATGGCTACACCTTC.

The chain recombines TRBV4-1 with TRBJ1-6; no firm D call. Trimming left V 0 bases short and J 7 bases short, with 13 bases between. This CDR3 comprises 16 residues. In germline, CDR1 is MGHRA, CDR2 YSYEKL. CDR3 nucleotide sequence: TGCGCCAGCAGCCAAGATCTTAGCAGAGCCAATTCACCCCTCCACTTT. Translation gives CASSQDLSRANSPLHF.

The V gene is TRBV6-1, the J gene TRBJ2-7; weak D call: TRBD2 (6 bases). Germline V lookup: CDR1 MNHNS, CDR2 SASEGT. The CDR3 consists of 12 residues. V gave up 10 bases and J gave up 7 bases, with 17 bases separating them. CDR3 residues: CAKAGQGREQYF. The CDR3, as DNA: TGTGCCAAGGCGGGGCAGGGTAGGGAGCAGTACTTC.

This clone has just one count. The chain employs TRBV10-2 and TRBJ2-2; TRBD2 agrees at 9 bases. The CDR3 runs 19 residues. Losses at the gene ends were 7 bases for V and 6 bases for J; bases not matched to a gene: 21. Germline V CDR1 and CDR2: WSHSY, SAAADI. In nucleotides, the CDR3 is TGCGCCAGCAAGTATTTGGCTAGCGGGAATGCTGATTGGTCCGGGGAGCTGTTTTTT. Encoded protein: CASKYLASGNADWSGELFF.

The chain recombines TRBV19 with TRBJ2-7, with TRBD1 matching over 10 bases. Germline CDR1 reads LNHDA; CDR2 reads SQIVND (reference sequence). This CDR3 comprises 15 residues. V was pared by 6 bases and J by 4 bases, with 9 bases of the junction left unmatched. The CDR3 here is CASRGLTGGSYEQYF. The CDR3 DNA reads TGTGCCAGTAGGGGCCTGACAGGGGGCTCTTACGAGCAGTACTTC.

The rearrangement links TRBV30 to TRBJ1-2, with TRBD1 matching 7 bases. The CDR3 contains 15 residues. Germline V gene sequence: CDR1 GTSNPN, CDR2 SVGIG (reference sequence). V gave up 1 base and J gave up 3 bases; unmatched junction bases: 8. CDR3 region: CAWSGGRTGYYGYTF. In DNA form, the CDR3 reads TGTGCCTGGAGTGGGGGACGGACAGGCTACTATGGCTACACCTTC.

J is TRBJ1-1 and V is TRBV7-8; TRBD1 matches 10 bases. CDR3 length: 15 amino acids. The junction had 6 bases not matched to a gene; V was cut back by 5 bases and J by 3 bases. Germline CDR1 is SGHVS and CDR2 is FQNEAQ. The CDR3 loop reads CASSPATGGYTEAFF. The CDR3 DNA sequence: TGTGCCAGCAGCCCCGCGACAGGGGGCTACACTGAAGCTTTCTTT.

V gene TRBV5-1 combines with J gene TRBJ1-1, with a possible D match to TRBD1 (6 bases). The CDR3 has 14 amino acids. V dropped 4 bases and J dropped 0 bases, with 10 bases sitting between them. Per germline, CDR1 SGHRS and CDR2 YFSETQ. The CDR3 protein is CASSRQVMNTEAFF. For the CDR3, the DNA is TGCGCCAGCAGCAGACAGGTAATGAACACTGAAGCTTTCTTT.

This sequence joins TRBV11-3 and TRBJ2-7; possibly TRBD1 or TRBD2 for D (5 bases each). V was clipped by 4 bases and J by 6 bases, with 16 bases between them. Germline V gene data show CDR1 as SGHNT and CDR2 as YENEEA. This CDR3 is built from 14 residues. The CDR3 coding sequence is TGTGCCAGCAGCTCGGGGACGAGGATCACCGAGCAGTACTTC. Amino acid sequence: CASSSGTRITEQYF.

V usage is TRBV5-1 and J usage is TRBJ1-6; 9 bases are shared with TRBD1. The germline CDR1 and CDR2 sequences are SGHRS and YFSETQ. V gave up 4 bases and J gave up 1 base; unmatched junction bases: 9. The CDR3 has 18 amino acids. The CDR3 here is CASSATGQGTSYNSPLHF. CDR3 nucleotides: TGCGCCAGCAGCGCCACGGGACAGGGAACTTCCTATAATTCACCCCTCCACTTT.

Worth noting for this clone: This CDR3 is also generated by other DNA sequences in the sample. In DNA form, the CDR3 reads TGTGCCAGCAGTTGGGACAGGAATCAGCCCCAGCATTTT. Encoded protein: CASSWDRNQPQHF. The chain combines TRBV6-5 with TRBJ1-5; 8 bases match TRBD1. Per the germline V gene, CDR1 is MNHEY and CDR2 is SVGAGI. The CDR3 is 13 residues long. Unmatched junction bases numbered 0, after V lost 4 bases and J lost 4 bases.